What follows is one T cell receptor beta chain and its context. Per the germline V gene, CDR1 is LGHNA and CDR2 is YNFKEQ. The CDR3 runs 13 residues. The record originates from a study of T cells expressing NK-cell markers. 5'RACE template switching with UMIs generated TCR beta cDNA. TCRdb reanalyzed the 5' RACE reads and collapses them to one entry per CDR3 protein, without DNA. The ten top clones account for more than 7%, within a sample of about 440,000 distinct CDR3 sequences. Sequences were obtained from blood T cells: a sorted CD56 or NKG2C T cell subset, CD4+ or CD8+ T cells, or bulk PBMC T cells (not recorded which). The J gene is TRBJ2-2, the V gene TRBV4-2. The sequence was obtained from a woman between 18 and 75 years old in good health. The CDR3 loop is CASSSSLAGELFF.